The 9 T cell receptor beta chains below all came from one sample that was sequenced in a study of CD4+ T cells in melanoma. Produced via immunoSEQ multiplex PCR; TCRdb's table is partial and in-frame only. The sample has approximately 19,000 clones; roughly 73% are singletons. The receptor source for this set is a human donor with melanoma.

In its sample, this clone was seen a few times. CDR3: CASTGTGLTGELFF. DNA of the CDR3: TGTGCCAGCACAGGCACTGGACTGACCGGGGAGCTGTTTTTT. This chain connects TRBV2 to TRBJ2-2; the D gene is possibly TRBD2 (5 bases). The germline V gene encodes CDR1 SNHLY and CDR2 FYNNEI. The CDR3 runs to 14 residues. The V end lost 7 bases, the J end lost 5 bases, and 14 bases lay between the germline ends.

The CDR3 loop reads CASSLGLRTDTQYF. For the CDR3, the DNA is TGTGCCAGCAGCTTGGGACTCCGCACAGATACGCAGTATTTT. The chain has TRBV5-4 and TRBJ2-3, with D unclear. In germline, CDR1 is SGHNT, CDR2 YYREEE (reference sequence). V shed 0 bases and J shed 1 base, with 6 bases lying between them. This CDR3 has 14 amino acids.

V usage is TRBV29-1 and J usage is TRBJ1-5, with D perhaps matching TRBD1 (5 bases). The CDR3 contains 12 residues. From germline, CDR1 is SQVTM and CDR2 ANQGSEA. The germline V and J ends were trimmed by 4 bases and 2 bases, with 6 bases remaining between them. The CDR3 loop is CSVGGGNQPQHF. DNA of the CDR3: TGCAGCGTTGGAGGGGGCAATCAGCCCCAGCATTTT.

The DNA for the CDR3 is TGCGCCAGCCGGATATCGGGGGGAAACACCGGGGAGCTGTTTTTT. It codes for CASRISGGNTGELFF. The chain couples TRBV5-1 to TRBJ2-2, with 7 positions matching TRBD2. The CDR3 runs 15 residues. Germline V CDR1 and CDR2: SGHRS, YFSETQ. V was pared by 7 bases and J by 2 bases, with 8 bases of the junction left unmatched. Full variable domain (rest looked up from reference TRBV5-1 and TRBJ2-2): KAGVTQTPRYLIKTRGQQVTLSCSPISGHRSVSWYQQTPGQGLQFLFEYFSETQRNKGNFPGRFSGRQFSNSRSEMNVSTLELGDSALYLCASRISGGNTGELFFGEGSRLTVL.

The V call is TRBV6-5, the J call TRBJ2-1; 9 nucleotides agree with TRBD1. Germline CDR1 is MNHEY and CDR2 is SVGAGI. CDR3 length: 13 residues. Trimming cost V 6 bases and J 9 bases; bases outside gene matches: 6. CDR3 sequence: CASRGQGVGEQFF. The CDR3 coding sequence is TGTGCCAGCAGGGGACAGGGCGTCGGTGAGCAGTTCTTC.

V gene TRBV19 combines with J gene TRBJ1-4, with unresolved D. There are 16 residues in the CDR3. Trimming pared 4 bases from V and 0 bases from J, leaving 12 bases between. In germline, CDR1 is LNHDA, CDR2 SQIVND (reference sequence). CDR3 sequence: CASSTKGGATNEKLFF. Here the CDR3 DNA reads TGTGCCAGTAGTACCAAGGGCGGGGCAACTAATGAAAAACTGTTTTTT.

This sequence joins TRBV19 and TRBJ1-5; 10 positions match TRBD1. The CDR3 has 14 amino acids. Germline loops: CDR1 LNHDA, CDR2 SQIVND (reference sequence). The V and J ends lost 6 bases and 5 bases, in that order; junction bases with no gene match: 4. The CDR3 nucleotides are TGTGCCAGTAGGAAGGGGACAGGGGATCAGCCCCAGCATTTT. This codes for CASRKGTGDQPQHF.

This clone was seen just once. This chain links TRBV4-1 with TRBJ1-6; tentatively, D is TRBD1 (6 bases). This CDR3 is built from 17 residues. Per germline, CDR1 MGHRA and CDR2 YSYEKL. Trimming removed 1 base at V and 10 bases at J, with 20 bases between. The DNA of the CDR3 is TGCGCCAGCAGCCAAGTAAGAGGGCGACAGGTTCGCTCACCCCTCCACTTT. Its translation: CASSQVRGRQVRSPLHF.

J is TRBJ2-4 and V is TRBV2; 7 nucleotides agree with TRBD2. Germline CDR1 reads SNHLY; CDR2 reads FYNNEI. The CDR3 length is 14 residues. V lost 6 bases to trimming and J lost 1 base; unmatched junction nucleotides: 3. The CDR3 DNA is TGTGCCAGCAGCGACGGGAGGGCCAAAAACATTCAGTACTTC. This sequence encodes CASSDGRAKNIQYF. Using reference TRBV2 and TRBJ2-4 for the parts outside the CDR3, the full variable domain is EPEVTQTPSHQVTQMGQEVILRCVPISNHLYFYWYRQILGQKVEFLVSFYNNEISEKSEIFDDQFSVERPDGSNFTLKIRSTKLEDSAMYFCASSDGRAKNIQYFGAGTRLSVL.